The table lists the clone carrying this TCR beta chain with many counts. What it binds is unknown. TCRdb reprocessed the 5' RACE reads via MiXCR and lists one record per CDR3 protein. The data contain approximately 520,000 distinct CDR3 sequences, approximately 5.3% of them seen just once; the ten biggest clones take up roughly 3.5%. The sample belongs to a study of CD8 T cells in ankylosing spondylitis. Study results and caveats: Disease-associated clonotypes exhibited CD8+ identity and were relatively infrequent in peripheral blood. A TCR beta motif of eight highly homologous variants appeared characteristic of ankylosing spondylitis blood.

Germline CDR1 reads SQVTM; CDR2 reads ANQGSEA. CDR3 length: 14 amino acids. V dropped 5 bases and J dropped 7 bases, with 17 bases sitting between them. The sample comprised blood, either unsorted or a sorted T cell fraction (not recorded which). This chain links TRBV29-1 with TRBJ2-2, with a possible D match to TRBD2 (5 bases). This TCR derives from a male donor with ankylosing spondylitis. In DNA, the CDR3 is TGCAGCGTTCTTGAGGGAAGAGGCAACGGGGAGCTGTTTTTT. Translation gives CSVLEGRGNGELFF.